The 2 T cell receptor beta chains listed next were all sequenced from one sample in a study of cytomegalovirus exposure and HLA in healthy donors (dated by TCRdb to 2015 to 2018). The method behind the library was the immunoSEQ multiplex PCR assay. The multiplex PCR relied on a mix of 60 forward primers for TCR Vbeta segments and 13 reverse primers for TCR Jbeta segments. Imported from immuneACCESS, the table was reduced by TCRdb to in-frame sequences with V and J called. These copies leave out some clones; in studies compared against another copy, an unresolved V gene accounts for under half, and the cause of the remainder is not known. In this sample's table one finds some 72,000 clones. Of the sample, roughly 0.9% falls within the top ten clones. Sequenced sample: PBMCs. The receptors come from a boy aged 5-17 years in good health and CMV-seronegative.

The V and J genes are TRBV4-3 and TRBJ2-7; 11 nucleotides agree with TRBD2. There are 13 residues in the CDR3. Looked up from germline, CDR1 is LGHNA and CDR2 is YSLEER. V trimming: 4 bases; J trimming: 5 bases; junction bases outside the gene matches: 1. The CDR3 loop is CASSPGLADEQYF. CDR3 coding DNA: TGCGCCAGCAGCCCGGGACTAGCGGACGAGCAGTACTTC.

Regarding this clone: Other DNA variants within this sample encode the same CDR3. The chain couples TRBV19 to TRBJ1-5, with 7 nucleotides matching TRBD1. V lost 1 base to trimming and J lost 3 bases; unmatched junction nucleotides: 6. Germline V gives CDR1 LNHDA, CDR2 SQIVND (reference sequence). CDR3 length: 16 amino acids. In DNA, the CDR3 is TGTGCCAGTAGTATAGGGGGCAGGGGGTTCAATCAGCCCCAGCATTTT. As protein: CASSIGGRGFNQPQHF.